Listed here are 25 T cell receptor beta chains from one sample, sequenced in a study of blood T cell repertoires in COVID-19. The method was immunoSEQ multiplex PCR; TCRdb's version includes in-frame clones alone and lacks a portion of them. The sample contains about 89,000 clones, 70% to 90% of which appear only once. Sequencing was performed on peripheral blood. Every receptor here comes from a man between 60 and 75 years old with acute or convalescent COVID-19.

The chain couples TRBV7-3 to TRBJ2-1; a possible D gene is TRBD1 (6 bases). V was cut by 2 bases and J by 7 bases, with 9 bases left in between. The germline gives CDR1 SGHTA, CDR2 FQGTGA. The CDR3 runs to 13 residues. DNA of the CDR3: TGTGCCAGCAGCTTAGGGGGCCGGAATGAGCAGTTCTTC. Its protein is CASSLGGRNEQFF.

The CDR3 nucleotides read TGTGCCAGCAGCCTTAGCGCGGGACCAGGGAGCGAGCAGTACTTC. Translating gives CASSLSAGPGSEQYF. The rearrangement links TRBV7-6 to TRBJ2-7, with D perhaps matching TRBD2 (6 bases). Trimming took off 5 bases at V and 6 bases at J, with 20 bases between the two ends. This CDR3 is built from 15 residues. The V gene's germline CDR1 is SGHVS and CDR2 FNYEAQ.

This chain connects TRBV6-5 to TRBJ2-1, with D possibly TRBD2 on 6 matching bases. Trimming took off 7 bases at V and 7 bases at J, with 14 bases between the two ends. The CDR3 runs 13 residues. Per germline, CDR1 MNHEY and CDR2 SVGAGI. For the CDR3, the DNA is TGTGCCAGCATTAGGCGGGAAGGGAATGAGCAGTTCTTC. It codes for CASIRREGNEQFF.

V is TRBV5-1 and J is TRBJ1-2; tentatively, D is TRBD1 (5 bases). Trimming left V 0 bases short and J 7 bases short, with 19 bases between. The germline CDR1 and CDR2 sequences are SGHRS and YFSETQ. The CDR3 extends over 16 amino acids. Here the CDR3 reads CASSLGGDRTTGGYTF. DNA for the CDR3: TGCGCCAGCAGCTTGGGGGGTGACAGAACGACGGGTGGCTACACCTTC.

This chain joins TRBV10-3 and TRBJ2-1; maybe TRBD2 (7 bases). The CDR3 is 13 residues long. Germline loops: CDR1 ENHRY, CDR2 SYGVKD. Trimming removed 7 bases at V and 5 bases at J, with 12 bases between. The CDR3 DNA is TGTGCCATCACAAGCGGGGACAACAATGAGCAGTTCTTC. This sequence encodes CAITSGDNNEQFF.

This sequence joins TRBV5-4 and TRBJ2-7; TRBD1 agrees at 7 bases. Trimming took 6 bases from V and 0 from J; bases not matched to a gene: 6. This CDR3 is 14 amino acids long. CDR1 is SGHNT and CDR2 is YYREEE in the germline V gene (reference sequence). In DNA, the CDR3 is TGTGCCAGCACTCTGGACAGGTACTCCTACGAGCAGTACTTC. Protein sequence: CASTLDRYSYEQYF.

CDR3 nucleotide sequence: TGTGCCAGCAGTCACAGGGGGCAACAGCCCCAGCATTTT. As protein: CASSHRGQQPQHF. The V call is TRBV3-1 (or the pseudogene TRBV3-2), the J call TRBJ1-5; 9 positions agree with TRBD1. Germline V lookup: CDR1 LGHDT, CDR2 YNNKEL (reference sequence). The CDR3 runs to 13 residues. Trimming cost V 6 bases and J 7 bases; bases outside gene matches: 4.

The rearrangement uses TRBV19 and TRBJ1-1; TRBD1 is a possible D gene (6 bases). With 5 bases removed from V and 0 bases from J, the gap between germline ends came to 13 bases. Germline lookup yields CDR1 LNHDA and CDR2 SQIVND (reference sequence). This CDR3 region has 15 residues. CDR3 region: CASSFEGHLNTEAFF. CDR3 nucleotide sequence: TGTGCCAGTAGTTTCGAGGGACACCTGAACACTGAAGCTTTCTTT.

The V gene is TRBV14, the J gene TRBJ1-6, with D maybe TRBD1 (6 bases). In germline, CDR1 is SGHDN, CDR2 FVKESK. The CDR3 has 15 amino acids. With 4 bases removed from V and 10 bases from J, the gap between germline ends came to 17 bases. The CDR3 sequence is CASSLRGTGGSPLHF. The CDR3 coding sequence is TGTGCCAGCAGCCTCAGGGGCACAGGAGGATCACCCCTCCACTTT.

The table lists this clone with a few counts. The V and J genes are TRBV27 and TRBJ1-3; D remains unclear. V was pared by 7 bases and J by 0 bases, with 10 bases between. Germline V gene lookup returns CDR1 MNHEY and CDR2 SMNVEV (reference sequence). The CDR3 extends over 14 amino acids. As DNA, the CDR3 is TGTGCCAGCAAAAAATCTGTCTCTGGAAACACCATATATTTT. It translates to CASKKSVSGNTIYF.

The V call is TRBV5-4, the J call TRBJ1-3, with D uncertain. Germline V gene lookup returns CDR1 SGHNT and CDR2 YYREEE (reference sequence). This CDR3 region has 15 residues. Trimming stripped 0 bases from V and 2 bases from J, with 9 bases between. The CDR3 DNA reads as TGTGCCAGCAGCTTGGCGGCAGCGCCTGGAAACACCATATATTTT. It specifies CASSLAAAPGNTIYF.

Here the CDR3 DNA reads TGTGCCAGCAGGGGTCCGAGTGAGGCGGGGCAGTACTTC. Translating gives CASRGPSEAGQYF. The V gene is TRBV27, the J gene TRBJ2-7; tentatively, D is TRBD2 (5 bases). Germline CDR1 reads MNHEY; CDR2 reads SMNVEV (reference sequence). V was pared by 6 bases and J by 9 bases, with 18 bases between. This CDR3 is built from 13 residues.

In its sample, this clone was seen a few times. The chain recombines TRBV24-1 with TRBJ2-3; 8 bases fit TRBD1. Looked up from germline, CDR1 is KGHDR and CDR2 is SFDVKD. After removal of 4 bases from V and 0 bases from J, the junction contained 5 bases not matched to a gene. The CDR3 runs 16 residues. In DNA form, the CDR3 reads TGTGCCACCAGTGACCCCGGACAGGGTAGCACAGATACGCAGTATTTT. Amino acids: CATSDPGQGSTDTQYF.

The chain uses TRBV5-6 and TRBJ1-4, with 10 bases that match TRBD1. The CDR3 is 16 residues long. V lost 0 bases to trimming and J lost 8 bases; unmatched junction nucleotides: 7. CDR1 is SGHDT and CDR2 is YYEEEE in the germline V gene. The CDR3 DNA sequence: TGTGCCAGCAGCTTGGGCTGGACAGGGGGGGAAGAAAAACTGTTTTTT. This codes for CASSLGWTGGEEKLFF.

This chain connects TRBV10-3 to TRBJ1-1; no clear D. The germline V gene has CDR1 ENHRY and CDR2 SYGVKD. There are 14 residues in the CDR3. Trimming pared 10 bases from V and 0 bases from J, leaving 15 bases between. CDR3 protein: CATTDFGMNTEAFF. The DNA of the CDR3 is TGTGCCACCACTGACTTTGGCATGAACACTGAAGCTTTCTTT.

The rearrangement uses TRBV7-8 and TRBJ1-3; tentatively, D is TRBD1 (5 bases). The germline gives CDR1 SGHVS, CDR2 FQNEAQ. Trimming pared 1 base from V and 2 bases from J, leaving 15 bases between. The CDR3 sequence is 17 residues long. As DNA, the CDR3 is TGTGCCAGCAGCTTAGGGGCAGGGAGACTAGCTGGAAACACCATATATTTT. Its protein is CASSLGAGRLAGNTIYF.

This clone was seen more than once but under ten times. The chain combines TRBV5-6 with TRBJ2-3, with 9 bases identical to TRBD2. From germline, CDR1 is SGHDT and CDR2 YYEEEE. J lost 0 bases, V lost 4 bases, and 12 bases had no gene match. The CDR3 length is 18 residues. The chain's CDR3 is CASSPLAGRQISTDTQYF. In DNA form, the CDR3 reads TGTGCCAGCAGCCCACTAGCGGGTCGCCAAATTAGCACAGATACGCAGTATTTT.

This chain links TRBV7-8 with TRBJ1-3, with 10 nucleotides matching TRBD1. Germline V CDR1 and CDR2: SGHVS, FQNEAQ. The V segment lost 5 bases and the J segment 3 bases; nucleotides outside the gene matches: 10. The CDR3 extends over 17 amino acids. For the CDR3, the DNA is TGTGCCAGCAGCCAAGGGACAGGGGAAGCGTTTGGAAACACCATATATTTT. Translation: CASSQGTGEAFGNTIYF. The full variable domain, its missing parts supplied by reference TRBV7-8 and TRBJ1-3, is GAGVSQSPRYKVAKRGQDVALRCDPISGHVSLFWYQQALGQGPEFLTYFQNEAQLDKSGLPSDRFFAERPEGSVSTLKIQRTQQEDSAVYLCASSQGTGEAFGNTIYFGEGSWLTVV.

This chain links TRBV4-2 with TRBJ1-3; D might be TRBD1 (5 bases). The CDR3 is 14 residues long. CDR1 and CDR2 from the germline V gene are LGHNA and YNFKEQ. The CDR3 DNA is TGTGCAGCGGGGGGGGAAAGCTCTGGAAACACCATATATTTT. It yields the protein CAAGGESSGNTIYF.

This clone was observed a single time. The V gene is TRBV9, the J gene TRBJ1-6, with D perhaps matching TRBD1 (5 bases). Germline values: CDR1 SGDLS, CDR2 YYNGEE. This CDR3 is 15 amino acids long. Trimming left V 3 bases short and J 5 bases short, with 12 bases between. CDR3 amino acids: CASSARQTNNSPLHF. The DNA of the CDR3 is TGTGCCAGCAGCGCTCGACAGACAAATAATTCACCCCTCCACTTT. The variable domain in full, with the rest retrieved from reference TRBV9 and TRBJ1-6, is DSGVTQTPKHLITATGQRVTLRCSPRSGDLSVYWYQQSLDQGLQFLIQYYNGEERAKGNILERFSAQQFPDLHSELNLSSLELGDSALYFCASSARQTNNSPLHFGNGTRLTVT.

The chain has TRBV28 and TRBJ1-2; no firm D call. This CDR3 is built from 12 residues. Germline values: CDR1 MDHEN, CDR2 SYDVKM. V lost 4 bases to trimming and J lost 8 bases, with 11 bases between them. The CDR3 loop reads CASSSTEGGYTF. CDR3 sequence (DNA): TGTGCCAGCAGTTCGACGGAGGGAGGCTACACCTTC.

The chain combines TRBV6-5 with TRBJ1-5; perhaps TRBD1 as D (6 bases). CDR3 length equals 14 residues. Germline CDR1 and CDR2: MNHEY and SVGAGI. The V end lost 7 bases, the J end lost 7 bases, and 17 bases lay between the germline ends. The CDR3 reads CASTSGGAGQPQHF. The CDR3 DNA follows: TGTGCCAGCACCTCGGGGGGCGCAGGGCAGCCCCAGCATTTT.

This CDR3 is CASSARTGADTQYF. The CDR3 DNA reads as TGTGCCAGCAGTGCCCGGACTGGCGCAGATACGCAGTATTTT. V is TRBV6-4 and J is TRBJ2-3; weak D call: TRBD2 (5 bases). The V end was cut by 4 bases, the J end by 4 bases, with 12 bases between. Germline lookup yields CDR1 MRHNA and CDR2 SNTAGT. The CDR3 is 14 amino acids.

The chain recombines TRBV6-4 with TRBJ2-3; 7 nucleotides agree with TRBD1. The CDR3 loop spans 14 amino acids. CDR1 and CDR2 from the germline V gene are MRHNA and SNTAGT. J lost 6 bases, V lost 5 bases, and 8 bases had no gene match. The CDR3 reads CASSMTGSSDTQYF. The CDR3 DNA is TGTGCCAGCAGTATGACAGGGTCTTCGGATACGCAGTATTTT.

The gene calls are TRBV7-3 and TRBJ2-1, with 11 nucleotides matching TRBD2. CDR3 length equals 16 residues. The V and J ends lost 5 bases and 0 bases, in that order; junction bases with no gene match: 3. Germline-derived CDR1 and CDR2 are SGHTA and FQGTGA. CDR3 coding DNA: TGTGCCAGCAGCAAGACTAGCGGGAACTCCTACAATGAGCAGTTCTTC. Amino acids: CASSKTSGNSYNEQFF.